This TCR beta chain originates from a study of T cells in Graves' hyperthyroidism and ophthalmopathy. About the study: It was at initial diagnosis, before any treatment, that peripheral blood was collected. Findings and limits, study-wide: The model's output predicted ophthalmopathy at a median of roughly 6.9 months prior to onset. In the blood, most expanded thyroid clonotypes above 0.001 appeared as well.

RNA transcripts served as the template for amplifying TCR beta CDR3 regions. Initially, a first-round RT-PCR of the TCR CDR3 employed the HTBI primer set. TCRdb ran MiXCR on the multiplex PCR reads and lists one entry per CDR3 protein. The data show around 700,000 distinct CDR3 sequences, around 19% seen once. Patients aged 18 to 65 had newly diagnosed hyperthyroidism of under 2 months' duration. In its sample, this clonotype was seen many times. The antigen is unknown. The CDR3 extends over 17 amino acids. Germline CDR1 reads MNHEY; CDR2 reads SVGEGT. Trimming cost V 2 bases and J 0 bases, with 14 bases left between them.

The specimen sequenced was blood. The V and J genes are TRBV6-2 or TRBV6-3 and TRBJ1-5; D gene uncertain. The clonotype originates from a woman aged 45 to 65 with Graves' hyperthyroidism that later progressed to Graves' ophthalmopathy. The CDR3 protein is CASSYPLGGDSNQPQHF. The CDR3 DNA follows: TGTGCCAGCAGTTACCCCCTGGGAGGCGATAGCAATCAGCCCCAGCATTTT.